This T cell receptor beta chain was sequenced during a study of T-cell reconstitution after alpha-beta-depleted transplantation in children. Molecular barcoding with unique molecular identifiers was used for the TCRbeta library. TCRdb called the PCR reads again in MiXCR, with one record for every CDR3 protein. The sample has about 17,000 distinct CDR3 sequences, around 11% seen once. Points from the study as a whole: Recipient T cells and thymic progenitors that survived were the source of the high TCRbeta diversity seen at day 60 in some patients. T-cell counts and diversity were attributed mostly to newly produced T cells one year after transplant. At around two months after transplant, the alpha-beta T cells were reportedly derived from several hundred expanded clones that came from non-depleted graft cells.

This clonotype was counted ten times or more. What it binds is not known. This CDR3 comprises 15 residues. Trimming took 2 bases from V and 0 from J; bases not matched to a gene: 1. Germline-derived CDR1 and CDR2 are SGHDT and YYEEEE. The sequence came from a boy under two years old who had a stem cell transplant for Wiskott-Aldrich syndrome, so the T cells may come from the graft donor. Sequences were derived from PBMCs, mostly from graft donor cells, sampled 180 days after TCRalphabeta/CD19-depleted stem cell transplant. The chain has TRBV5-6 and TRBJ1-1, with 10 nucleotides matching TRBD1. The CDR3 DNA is TGTGCCAGCAGCTTCGGGACAGGGGTGAACACTGAAGCTTTCTTT. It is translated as CASSFGTGVNTEAFF.